A single sample gave rise to the 7 T cell receptor beta chains below, sequenced in a study of blood T cell repertoires in COVID-19. TCRdb keeps only in-frame clones here, not all; method: immunoSEQ multiplex PCR. The sample consists of some 42,000 clones, about 88% of them appearing once. Sequenced material: peripheral blood. These receptors were taken from a human donor in a cohort sampled during active COVID-19.

The chain links TRBV19 to TRBJ1-5; a possible D gene is TRBD1 (5 bases). V dropped 4 bases and J dropped 4 bases, with 17 bases sitting between them. Per the germline V gene, CDR1 is LNHDA and CDR2 is SQIVND (reference sequence). The CDR3 is 16 residues long. The CDR3 protein is CASSTEGGGANQPQHF. CDR3 nucleotides: TGTGCCAGTAGTACCGAGGGCGGGGGTGCGAATCAGCCCCAGCATTTT.

This sequence joins TRBV4-1 and TRBJ2-1, with D possibly being TRBD2 (6 bases). The germline V and J ends were trimmed by 0 bases and 1 base, with 13 bases remaining between them. CDR3 length: 17 residues. The germline CDR1 and CDR2 sequences are MGHRA and YSYEKL. CDR3 in amino acids: CASSQEGGLDSYNEQFF. CDR3 nucleotides: TGCGCCAGCAGCCAAGAGGGGGGACTCGATTCCTACAATGAGCAGTTCTTC.

V gene TRBV3-1 (or the pseudogene TRBV3-2) combines with J gene TRBJ1-6; D is undetermined. CDR1 and CDR2 (germline): LGHDT, YNNKEL (reference sequence). Trimming removed 2 bases from V and 7 bases from J, with 12 bases in between. The length of the CDR3 is 15 residues. CDR3 sequence: CASSQLGRENSPLHF. Written as DNA, the CDR3 is TGTGCCAGCAGCCAATTAGGGCGGGAGAATTCACCCCTCCACTTT.

The rearrangement links TRBV9 to TRBJ1-5; tentatively, D is TRBD1 (6 bases). V lost 3 bases and J lost 1, with 8 bases in between. CDR1 SGDLS and CDR2 YYNGEE come from the germline V gene. The CDR3 extends over 14 amino acids. CDR3 nucleotides: TGTGCCAGCAGCGACAGGGAAAGCAATCAGCCCCAGCATTTT. It codes for CASSDRESNQPQHF.

V usage is TRBV19 and J usage is TRBJ1-5; 8 bases map to TRBD1. Germline values: CDR1 LNHDA, CDR2 SQIVND (reference sequence). J gave up 0 bases and V 4 bases, and 2 bases lay outside the gene matches. This CDR3 is 15 amino acids long. The CDR3 DNA sequence: TGTGCCAGTAGTACCCAGGGGGCTAGCAATCAGCCCCAGCATTTT. Protein product: CASSTQGASNQPQHF.

This clone was seen just once. This sequence joins TRBV3-1 (or the pseudogene TRBV3-2) and TRBJ1-1, with D perhaps matching TRBD1 (5 bases). In germline, CDR1 is LGHDT, CDR2 YNNKEL (reference sequence). The ends were cut back, 0 bases at V and 7 bases at J, with 21 bases in the middle. The CDR3 consists of 17 residues. The CDR3 protein is CASSQDGGRGKRGEAFF. In nucleotides, the CDR3 is TGTGCCAGCAGCCAAGATGGGGGGAGGGGAAAAAGGGGTGAAGCTTTCTTT.

The V call is TRBV5-4, the J call TRBJ1-6; 9 positions match TRBD1. The CDR3 has 16 amino acids. CDR1 is SGHNT, CDR2 YYREEE, per germline (reference sequence). Trimming removed 4 bases from V and 8 bases from J; junction bases left unmatched: 10. CDR3 in DNA: TGTGCCAGCAGCATTGGGACAGGGAGATCCGATTCACCCCTCCACTTT. Translating it yields CASSIGTGRSDSPLHF.